The 21 T cell receptor beta chains listed next were all sequenced from one sample in a study of T cell responses to AZD1222 COVID-19 vaccine. Sequencing was performed with immunoSEQ multiplex PCR; in TCRdb, only in-frame clones are kept and a portion is missing. The sample comprises some 130,000 clones, 90% to 95% of which are singletons, and 6% to 7.5% rests with the top ten. The starting material was peripheral blood, obtained 28 days after the second AZD1222 dose. These receptors were obtained from an adult who received the AZD1222 COVID-19 vaccine.

The CDR3 protein is CASSPRGPGTEAFF. CDR3 nucleotides: TGTGCCAGCAGTCCGAGGGGCCCGGGCACTGAAGCTTTCTTT. The J gene is TRBJ1-1, the V gene TRBV27, with D possibly matching TRBD1 (5 bases). V lost 5 bases to trimming and J lost 4 bases, with 14 bases between them. CDR1 is MNHEY, CDR2 SMNVEV, per germline (reference sequence). The CDR3 covers 14 residues.

J is TRBJ2-2 and V is TRBV27; 7 positions match TRBD2. Germline V CDR1 and CDR2: MNHEY, SMNVEV (reference sequence). Unmatched junction bases numbered 5, after V lost 7 bases and J lost 0 bases. This CDR3 region has 15 residues. Here the CDR3 DNA reads TGTGCCAGCACCTCCGGGACTACGAACACCGGGGAGCTGTTTTTT. It encodes CASTSGTTNTGELFF.

This rearrangement joins TRBV27 to TRBJ2-7; the match to TRBD1 covers 10 bases. V trimming: 5 bases; J trimming: 0 bases; junction bases outside the gene matches: 7. CDR1 is MNHEY and CDR2 is SMNVEV in the germline V gene (reference sequence). CDR3 length: 16 amino acids. Here the CDR3 reads CASSLGQGYSSYEQYF. The CDR3 DNA reads TGTGCCAGCAGTCTGGGACAGGGGTACAGCTCCTACGAGCAGTACTTC.

The chain joins TRBV2 to TRBJ2-1, with D possibly being TRBD1 or TRBD2 (6 bases each). CDR3 length: 16 amino acids. Trimming stripped 3 bases from V and 0 bases from J, with 12 bases between. CDR1 SNHLY and CDR2 FYNNEI come from the germline V gene. CDR3 bases: TGTGCCAGCAGTGACGTGGGGGGCAGCTCCTACAATGAGCAGTTCTTC. Amino acid sequence: CASSDVGGSSYNEQFF.

J is TRBJ1-2 and V is TRBV5-1; D is uncertain. This CDR3 is built from 18 residues. With 7 bases removed from V and 0 bases from J, the gap between germline ends came to 25 bases. Germline V lookup: CDR1 SGHRS, CDR2 YFSETQ. CDR3 coding DNA: TGCGCCAGCTCCGAAAACCAGGATTCGATGGCAGCTAACTATGGCTACACCTTC. It encodes CASSENQDSMAANYGYTF.

V and J are TRBV24-1 and TRBJ2-5, with D possibly matching TRBD1 (6 bases). Germline CDR1 and CDR2: KGHDR and SFDVKD. This CDR3 comprises 16 residues. The ends were cut back, 3 bases at V and 5 bases at J, with 18 bases in the middle. The CDR3: CATSDGGQMNGETQYF. CDR3 in DNA: TGTGCCACCAGTGATGGCGGACAGATGAATGGGGAGACCCAGTACTTC.

This chain links TRBV19 with TRBJ2-2; the D gene is possibly TRBD1 (6 bases). There are 15 residues in the CDR3. Per germline, CDR1 LNHDA and CDR2 SQIVND (reference sequence). Trimming removed 6 bases from V and 3 bases from J, with 14 bases in between. CDR3 loop: CASRPGTSYTGELFF. The DNA for the CDR3 is TGTGCCAGTAGACCAGGGACATCCTACACCGGGGAGCTGTTTTTT.

The rearrangement uses TRBV29-1 and TRBJ1-1, with D hard to call. The CDR3 consists of 16 residues. CDR1 is SQVTM, CDR2 ANQGSEA, per germline. V lost 8 bases, J lost 1 base, and 23 bases lay in between. CDR3 region: CSYTPFGSFWNTEAFF. The CDR3 DNA sequence: TGCAGCTATACGCCCTTTGGATCTTTTTGGAACACTGAAGCTTTCTTT.

The chain is built from TRBV27 and TRBJ2-7; D tentatively reads TRBD1 or TRBD2 (5 bases each). The V gene's germline CDR1 is MNHEY and CDR2 SMNVEV (reference sequence). Trimming took 2 bases from V and 3 from J, leaving 11 bases between them. CDR3 length: 14 residues. CDR3 region: CASSLRGEGYEQYF. The CDR3 coding sequence is TGTGCCAGCAGTTTACGAGGGGAAGGCTACGAGCAGTACTTC.

The chain carries TRBV18 and TRBJ1-5; weak D call: TRBD1 (6 bases). Looked up from germline, CDR1 is KGHSH and CDR2 is LQKENI. Deletions cut 3 bases from V and 3 bases from J, with 12 bases between. The CDR3 has 15 residues. CDR3 region: CASSPGTQPNQPQHF. For the CDR3, the DNA is TGTGCCAGCTCACCCGGGACACAACCCAATCAGCCCCAGCATTTT.

The CDR3: CSAAGTGSEQYF. CDR3 sequence (DNA): TGCAGCGCCGCCGGGACAGGGTCCGAGCAGTACTTC. The chain couples TRBV29-1 to TRBJ2-7, with 9 nucleotides matching TRBD1. V gave up 7 bases and J gave up 6 bases; unmatched junction bases: 7. The CDR3 runs 12 residues. The germline V gene has CDR1 SQVTM and CDR2 ANQGSEA.

The chain combines TRBV7-6 with TRBJ2-5; 12 bases are a match to TRBD1. CDR1 is SGHVS and CDR2 is FNYEAQ in the germline V gene. Germline trimming cut 4 bases from V and 5 bases from J; bases unmatched to any gene: 8. This CDR3 is built from 16 residues. CDR3 nucleotide sequence: TGTGCCAGCAGCTCGGTCCGGGACAGGGGGCGGGAGACCCAGTACTTC. Translated: CASSSVRDRGRETQYF.

This clone was detected a few times. Being one base from a much bigger clone, this may be a read error. This rearrangement joins TRBV6-4 to TRBJ2-3, with TRBD2 identical over 12 bases. After removal of 2 bases from V and 4 bases from J, the junction contained 1 base not matched to a gene. This CDR3 spans 15 amino acids. Germline V lookup: CDR1 MRHNA, CDR2 SNTAGT. Here the CDR3 reads CASSDLAGGPDTQYF. The DNA for the CDR3 is TGTGCCAGCAGTGACCTAGCGGGGGGGCCAGATACGCAGTATTTT.

This clone appeared a single time. The chain joins TRBV29-1 to TRBJ2-5, with D hard to call. The germline V gene has CDR1 SQVTM and CDR2 ANQGSEA. V was pared by 2 bases and J by 6 bases, with 13 bases between. The CDR3 is 13 residues long. CDR3 amino acids: CSVESPLQKTQYF. The CDR3 DNA reads as TGCAGCGTTGAATCCCCCTTACAAAAGACCCAGTACTTC.

The chain links TRBV7-9 to TRBJ1-1; D gene uncertain. Trimming cost V 3 bases and J 4 bases, with 3 bases left between them. Germline V lookup: CDR1 SEHNR, CDR2 FQNEAQ (reference sequence). This CDR3 contains 11 residues. The CDR3 spells CASSFLTEAFF. The CDR3 bases are TGTGCCAGCAGCTTCCTCACTGAAGCTTTCTTT.

V is TRBV10-3 and J is TRBJ1-5; no reliable D call. CDR3 length: 17 amino acids. The germline gives CDR1 ENHRY, CDR2 SYGVKD. V lost 2 bases and J lost 2, with 16 bases in between. This CDR3 reads CAISELPPGEGNQPQHF. The CDR3 DNA follows: TGTGCCATCAGTGAGCTACCCCCCGGGGAGGGCAATCAGCCCCAGCATTTT.

This chain connects TRBV6-5 to TRBJ2-7, with 8 bases matching TRBD2. Germline loops: CDR1 MNHEY, CDR2 SVGAGI. This CDR3 is 12 amino acids long. J lost 3 bases, V lost 10 bases, and 5 bases had no gene match. CDR3 protein: CATRGGFYEQYF. CDR3 coding DNA: TGTGCCACCCGGGGGGGGTTCTACGAGCAGTACTTC.

This clone occurred once. This chain uses TRBV5-4 with TRBJ2-7; tentative D call: TRBD1 (6 bases). V was shortened by 1 base and J by 0 bases, with 20 bases between the two germline ends. This CDR3 is built from 18 residues. Germline lookup yields CDR1 SGHNT and CDR2 YYREEE (reference sequence). CDR3 protein: CASSLRYRGTTNSYEQYF. The CDR3 DNA reads TGTGCCAGCAGCTTGCGGTATAGAGGGACAACAAACTCCTACGAGCAGTACTTC.

This chain joins TRBV6-5 and TRBJ2-7; 12 positions agree with TRBD1. The CDR3 length is 15 residues. CDR1 is MNHEY, CDR2 SVGAGI, per germline. J lost 5 bases, V lost 6 bases, and 8 bases had no gene match. The chain's CDR3 is CASRAGQGAQNEQYF. The CDR3 bases are TGTGCCAGCAGGGCGGGACAGGGGGCGCAGAACGAGCAGTACTTC.

The chain carries TRBV30 and TRBJ1-6, with 7 positions matching TRBD1. There are 14 residues in the CDR3. In germline, CDR1 is GTSNPN, CDR2 SVGIG (reference sequence). V shed 2 bases and J 9 bases; nucleotides not matched to a gene: 7. The CDR3 reads CAWSHRGGGSPLHF. CDR3 DNA: TGTGCCTGGAGTCACAGGGGAGGGGGTTCACCCCTCCACTTT.

The chain combines TRBV5-1 with TRBJ1-5, with 9 bases fitting TRBD1. The CDR3 has 15 residues. The V gene end was trimmed by 0 bases and the J gene end by 4 bases; junction bases not matched to a gene: 2. Per the germline V gene, CDR1 is SGHRS and CDR2 is YFSETQ. This CDR3 reads CASSLGTGVNQPQHF. The CDR3 bases are TGCGCCAGCAGCTTGGGGACAGGGGTGAATCAGCCCCAGCATTTT.